The clone carrying this T cell receptor (beta chain) has just a few counts. Antigen: not known. This entry belongs to a study of T-cell memory formation after mild COVID-19. Via MiXCR, TCRdb re-called the 5' RACE reads, giving one row per CDR3 protein. Of about 190,000 distinct CDR3 sequences in the sample, around 20% are singletons; the top ten hold about 2.4%. Study-wide results and limits: Whereas later expanders leaned CD4+, clones contracting day 15 to 85 showed a balanced CD4/CD8 makeup.

What was sequenced was PBMCs or a T cell subset sorted from them (not recorded which). This TCR came from an adult woman who had mild COVID-19 (a few samples of this study predate the infection). Cell type and time point are not known.

The CDR3 loop is CASKSGGESPLHF. CDR3 bases: TGTGCCAGCAAATCCGGGGGAGAATCACCCCTCCACTTT. The V gene is TRBV12-3 or TRBV12-4, the J gene TRBJ1-6; maybe TRBD1 (5 bases). Trimming pared 7 bases from V and 10 bases from J, leaving 14 bases between. This CDR3 spans 13 amino acids.